Sequencing of this TCR beta chain was carried out in a study of blood T cell repertoires in COVID-19. Turning to the study itself: From T cells, B-cell-depleted T cells, or PBMCs came the material, which was cDNA or gDNA.

Per the original methods: Amplification of reference gene primers provided the estimated nucleated cell counts. Sequencing used immunoSEQ multiplex PCR; TCRdb keeps in-frame clones, though not all of them. That table gives V, J and clone size, and the DNA gave D and trimming. The table includes under 550,000 clones, around nine tenths detected once. Germline trimming cut 6 bases from V and 8 bases from J; bases unmatched to any gene: 16. Germline V gene data show CDR1 as MDHEN and CDR2 as SYDVKM. The CDR3 length is 17 residues. Seattle patients were enrolled while actively infected and followed longitudinally.

The TCR comes from a man between 18 and 35 years old with COVID-19, enrolled during active disease. The sample taken for sequencing was peripheral blood. The chain uses TRBV28 and TRBJ2-1; 10 nucleotides match TRBD2. The CDR3 sequence is CASSPRGPGLASDEQFF. CDR3 bases: TGTGCCAGCAGCCCGAGGGGACCGGGACTAGCGTCTGATGAGCAGTTCTTC.